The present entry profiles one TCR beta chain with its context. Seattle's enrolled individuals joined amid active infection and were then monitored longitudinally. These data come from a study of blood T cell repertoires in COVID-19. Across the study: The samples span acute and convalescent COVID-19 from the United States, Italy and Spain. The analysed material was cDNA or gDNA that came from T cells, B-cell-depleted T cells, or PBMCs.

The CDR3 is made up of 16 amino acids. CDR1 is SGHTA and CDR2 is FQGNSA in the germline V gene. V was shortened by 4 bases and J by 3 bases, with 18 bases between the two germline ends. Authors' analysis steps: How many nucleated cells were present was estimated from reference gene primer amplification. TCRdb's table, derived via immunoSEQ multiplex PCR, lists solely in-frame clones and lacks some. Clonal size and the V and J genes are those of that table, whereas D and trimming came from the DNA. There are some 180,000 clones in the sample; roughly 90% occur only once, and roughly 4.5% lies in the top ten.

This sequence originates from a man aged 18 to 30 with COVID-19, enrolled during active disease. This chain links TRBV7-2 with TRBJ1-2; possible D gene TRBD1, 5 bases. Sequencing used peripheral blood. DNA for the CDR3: TGTGCCAGCAGCTCCTTTGCGGGGGGTTTGCACTATGGCTACACCTTC. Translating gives CASSSFAGGLHYGYTF.